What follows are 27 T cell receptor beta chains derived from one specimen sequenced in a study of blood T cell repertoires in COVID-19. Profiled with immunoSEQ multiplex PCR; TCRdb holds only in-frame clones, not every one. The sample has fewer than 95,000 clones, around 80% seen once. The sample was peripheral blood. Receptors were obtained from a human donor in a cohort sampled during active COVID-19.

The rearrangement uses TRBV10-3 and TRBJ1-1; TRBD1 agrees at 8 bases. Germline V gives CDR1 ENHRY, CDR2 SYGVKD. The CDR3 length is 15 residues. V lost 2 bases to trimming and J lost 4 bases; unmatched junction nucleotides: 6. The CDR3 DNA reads TGTGCCATCAGTGAGGCAGGGGGCGCGGTCACTGAAGCTTTCTTT. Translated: CAISEAGGAVTEAFF.

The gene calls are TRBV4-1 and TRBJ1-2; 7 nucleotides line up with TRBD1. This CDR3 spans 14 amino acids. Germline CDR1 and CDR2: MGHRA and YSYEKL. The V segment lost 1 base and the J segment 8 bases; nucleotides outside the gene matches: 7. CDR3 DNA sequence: TGCGCCAGCAGCCAAGCCGACAGGGCTTGGGGCTACACCTTC. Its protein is CASSQADRAWGYTF.

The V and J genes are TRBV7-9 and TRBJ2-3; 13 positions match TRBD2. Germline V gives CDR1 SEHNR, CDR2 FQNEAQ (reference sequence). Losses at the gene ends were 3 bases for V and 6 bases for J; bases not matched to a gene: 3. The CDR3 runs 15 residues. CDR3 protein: CASSFGLAGADTQYF. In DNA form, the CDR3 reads TGTGCCAGCAGCTTCGGACTAGCGGGGGCTGATACGCAGTATTTT.

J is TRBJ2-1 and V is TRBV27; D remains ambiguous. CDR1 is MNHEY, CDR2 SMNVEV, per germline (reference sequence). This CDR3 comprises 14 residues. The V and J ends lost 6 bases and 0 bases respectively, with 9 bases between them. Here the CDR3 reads CASRSTSSYNEQFF. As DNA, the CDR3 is TGTGCCAGCAGATCCACGAGCTCCTACAATGAGCAGTTCTTC.

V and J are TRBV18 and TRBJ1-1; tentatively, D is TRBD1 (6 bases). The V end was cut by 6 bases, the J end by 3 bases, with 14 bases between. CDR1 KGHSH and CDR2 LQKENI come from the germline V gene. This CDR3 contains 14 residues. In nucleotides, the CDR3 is TGTGCCAGCTCCCGGGGGGGGCGGGACACTGAAGCTTTCTTT. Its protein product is CASSRGGRDTEAFF.

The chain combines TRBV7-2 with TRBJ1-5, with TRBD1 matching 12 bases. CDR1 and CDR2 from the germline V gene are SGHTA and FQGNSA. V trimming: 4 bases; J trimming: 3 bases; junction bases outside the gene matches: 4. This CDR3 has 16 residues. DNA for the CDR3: TGTGCCAGCAGCTCACCGGGACAGGGGGCCAATCAGCCCCAGCATTTT. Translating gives CASSSPGQGANQPQHF.

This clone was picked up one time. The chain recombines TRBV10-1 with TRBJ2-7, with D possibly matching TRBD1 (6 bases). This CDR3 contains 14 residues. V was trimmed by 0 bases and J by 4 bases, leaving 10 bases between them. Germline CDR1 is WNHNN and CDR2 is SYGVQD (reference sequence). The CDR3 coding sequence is TGCGCCAGCAGTGAGTCCCGGGACAAATACGAGCAGTACTTC. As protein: CASSESRDKYEQYF.

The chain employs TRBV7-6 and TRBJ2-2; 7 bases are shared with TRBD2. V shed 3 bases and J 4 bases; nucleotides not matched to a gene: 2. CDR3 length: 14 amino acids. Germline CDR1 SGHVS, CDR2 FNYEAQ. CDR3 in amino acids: CASSLREGTGELFF. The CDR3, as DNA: TGTGCCAGCAGCTTGAGGGAGGGCACCGGGGAGCTGTTTTTT. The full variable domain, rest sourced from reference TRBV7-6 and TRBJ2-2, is GAGVSQSPRYKVTKRGQDVALRCDPISGHVSLYWYRQALGQGPEFLTYFNYEAQQDKSGLPNDRFSAERPEGSISTLTIQRTEQRDSAMYRCASSLREGTGELFFGEGSRLTVL.

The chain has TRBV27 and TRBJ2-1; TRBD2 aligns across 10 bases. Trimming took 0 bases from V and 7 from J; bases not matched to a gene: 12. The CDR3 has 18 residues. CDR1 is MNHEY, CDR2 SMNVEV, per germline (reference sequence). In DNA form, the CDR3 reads TGTGCCAGCAGTTTATCGCCCCCCTCTAGCGGGGGTGGAAATGAGCAGTTCTTC. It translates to CASSLSPPSSGGGNEQFF.

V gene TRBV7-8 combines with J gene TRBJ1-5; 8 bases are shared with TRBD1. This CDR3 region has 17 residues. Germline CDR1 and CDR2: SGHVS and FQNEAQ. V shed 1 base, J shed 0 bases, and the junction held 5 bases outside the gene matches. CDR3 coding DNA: TGTGCCAGCAGCTTAGGGGCAGGGGGCAGTAGCAATCAGCCCCAGCATTTT. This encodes CASSLGAGGSSNQPQHF.

The CDR3 spells CASHRDWDEQYF. The CDR3 DNA is TGTGCCAGCCACCGGGACTGGGACGAGCAGTACTTC. The chain carries TRBV6-5 and TRBJ2-7; a weak D match, TRBD2 (6 bases). Deletions cut 8 bases from V and 5 bases from J, with 13 bases between. This CDR3 is built from 12 residues. Germline values: CDR1 MNHEY, CDR2 SVGAGI.

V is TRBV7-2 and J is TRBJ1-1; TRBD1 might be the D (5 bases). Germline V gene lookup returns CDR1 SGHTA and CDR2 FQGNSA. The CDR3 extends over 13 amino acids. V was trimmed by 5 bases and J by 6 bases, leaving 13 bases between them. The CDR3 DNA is TGTGCCAGCAGCAAACTTGGGGGGTCTGAAGCTTTCTTT. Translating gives CASSKLGGSEAFF.

CDR3 residues: CASLQLLNTEAFF. As DNA, the CDR3 is TGTGCCAGCCTACAGCTATTGAACACTGAAGCTTTCTTT. The V and J genes are TRBV12-3 or TRBV12-4 and TRBJ1-1; D not certain. The CDR3 has 13 amino acids. Trimming removed 8 bases from V and 0 bases from J, with 10 bases in between.

The CDR3 nucleotides are TGTGCCAGTAGTATTGAAAAGGGGAAATACGAGCAGTACTTC. Translation gives CASSIEKGKYEQYF. This chain uses TRBV19 with TRBJ2-7, with a tentative D call TRBD1 (5 bases). Germline V lookup: CDR1 LNHDA, CDR2 SQIVND (reference sequence). Between the trimmed V and J ends, which lost 3 bases and 4 bases, there was a span of 13 bases. The CDR3 has 14 amino acids.

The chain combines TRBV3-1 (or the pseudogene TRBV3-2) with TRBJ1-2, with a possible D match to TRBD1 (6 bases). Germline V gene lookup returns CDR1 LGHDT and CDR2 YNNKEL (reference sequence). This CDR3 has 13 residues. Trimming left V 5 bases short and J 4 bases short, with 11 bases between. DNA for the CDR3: TGTGCCAGCAGCTTATGGGACACCTATGGCTACACCTTC. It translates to CASSLWDTYGYTF.

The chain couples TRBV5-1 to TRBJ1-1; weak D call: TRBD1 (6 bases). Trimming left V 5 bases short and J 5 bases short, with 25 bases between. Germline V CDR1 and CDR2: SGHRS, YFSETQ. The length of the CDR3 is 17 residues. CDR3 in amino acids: CASRMPALGAGGTEAFF. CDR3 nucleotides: TGCGCCAGCAGGATGCCCGCCCTGGGGGCCGGTGGGACTGAAGCTTTCTTT.

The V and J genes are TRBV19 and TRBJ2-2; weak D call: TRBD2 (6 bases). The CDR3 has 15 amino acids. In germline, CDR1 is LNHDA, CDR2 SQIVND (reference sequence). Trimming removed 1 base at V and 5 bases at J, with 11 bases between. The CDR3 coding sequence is TGTGCCAGTAGTATAGTCAGGACTAAAACCGGGGAGCTGTTTTTT. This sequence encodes CASSIVRTKTGELFF. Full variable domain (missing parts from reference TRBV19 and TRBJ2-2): DGGITQSPKYLFRKEGQNVTLSCEQNLNHDAMYWYRQDPGQGLRLIYYSQIVNDFQKGDIAEGYSVSREKKESFPLTVTSAQKNPTAFYLCASSIVRTKTGELFFGEGSRLTVL.

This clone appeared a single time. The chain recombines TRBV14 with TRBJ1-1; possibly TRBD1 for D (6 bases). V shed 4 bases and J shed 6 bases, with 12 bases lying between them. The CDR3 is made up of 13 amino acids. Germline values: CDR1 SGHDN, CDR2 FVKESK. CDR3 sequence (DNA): TGTGCCAGCAGCCCGACAGGCGGGTCTGAAGCTTTCTTT. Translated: CASSPTGGSEAFF.

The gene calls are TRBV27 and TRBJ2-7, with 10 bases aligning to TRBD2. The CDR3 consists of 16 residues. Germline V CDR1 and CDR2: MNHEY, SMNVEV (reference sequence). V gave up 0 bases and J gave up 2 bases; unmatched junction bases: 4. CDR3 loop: CASSLSFSGGTYEQYF. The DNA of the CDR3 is TGTGCCAGCAGTTTATCGTTTAGCGGGGGGACCTACGAGCAGTACTTC.

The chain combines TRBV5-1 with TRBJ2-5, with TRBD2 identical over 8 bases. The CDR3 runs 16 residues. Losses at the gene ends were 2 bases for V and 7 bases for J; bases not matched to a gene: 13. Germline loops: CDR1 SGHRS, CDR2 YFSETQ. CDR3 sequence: CASSLAGAGSLGTQYF. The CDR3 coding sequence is TGCGCCAGCAGCTTAGCGGGGGCAGGGTCTTTGGGGACCCAGTACTTC.

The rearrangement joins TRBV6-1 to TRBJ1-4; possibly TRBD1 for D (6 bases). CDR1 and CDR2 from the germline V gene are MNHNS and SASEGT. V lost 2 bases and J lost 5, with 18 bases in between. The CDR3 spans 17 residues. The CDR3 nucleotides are TGTGCCAGCAGTGAATTCAGCATCGGGGGGCTGAATGAAAAACTGTTTTTT. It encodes CASSEFSIGGLNEKLFF.

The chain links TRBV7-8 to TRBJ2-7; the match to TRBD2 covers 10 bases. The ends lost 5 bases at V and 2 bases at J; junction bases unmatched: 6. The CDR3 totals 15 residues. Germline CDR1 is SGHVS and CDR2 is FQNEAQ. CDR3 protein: CASSTIAGGTYEQYF. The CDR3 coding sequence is TGTGCCAGCAGCACCATAGCGGGGGGTACCTACGAGCAGTACTTC.

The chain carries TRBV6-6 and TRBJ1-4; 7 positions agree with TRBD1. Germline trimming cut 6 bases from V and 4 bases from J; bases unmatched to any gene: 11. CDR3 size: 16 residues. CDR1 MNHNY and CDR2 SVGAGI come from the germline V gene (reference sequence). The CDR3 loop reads CASRYRDSRINEKLFF. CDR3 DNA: TGTGCCAGCAGGTATCGGGACAGTAGGATTAATGAAAAACTGTTTTTT.

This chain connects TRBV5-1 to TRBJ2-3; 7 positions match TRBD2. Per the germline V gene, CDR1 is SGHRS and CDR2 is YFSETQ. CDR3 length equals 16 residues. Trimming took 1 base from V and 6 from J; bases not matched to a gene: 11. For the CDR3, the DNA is TGCGCCAGCAGCTTGCGAATCGGGGGGACGGCGGATACGCAGTATTTT. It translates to CASSLRIGGTADTQYF.

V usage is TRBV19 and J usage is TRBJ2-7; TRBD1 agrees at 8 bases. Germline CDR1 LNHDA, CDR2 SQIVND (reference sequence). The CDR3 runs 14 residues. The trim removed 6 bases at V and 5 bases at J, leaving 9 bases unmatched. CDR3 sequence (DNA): TGTGCCAGTAGATCTCCGGGACAGGCCGACGAGCAGTACTTC. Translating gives CASRSPGQADEQYF.

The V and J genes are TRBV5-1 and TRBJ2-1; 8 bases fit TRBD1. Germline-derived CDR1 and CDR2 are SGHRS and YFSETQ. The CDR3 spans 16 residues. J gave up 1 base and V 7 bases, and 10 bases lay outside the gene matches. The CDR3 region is CASDPGGVGSYNEQFF. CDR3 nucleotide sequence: TGCGCCAGCGACCCAGGGGGCGTGGGTTCCTACAATGAGCAGTTCTTC.

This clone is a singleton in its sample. The CDR3 nucleotides read TGTGCCAGCAGTTACTCCAGGGAAAAGTGGGGCTACACCTTC. This gives the protein CASSYSREKWGYTF. This chain connects TRBV6-6 to TRBJ1-2; weak D call: TRBD1 (5 bases). Trimming cost V 0 bases and J 8 bases, with 13 bases left between them. The germline gives CDR1 MNHNY, CDR2 SVGAGI (reference sequence). The CDR3 extends over 14 amino acids.